This T cell receptor (beta chain) originates from a study of blood T cell repertoires in COVID-19. About the study: PBMCs, B-cell-depleted T cells, or T cells provided the cDNA or gDNA that made up the material.

This clone was observed once. The germline CDR1 and CDR2 sequences are LGHNT and FRNRAP. V was trimmed by 2 bases and J by 4 bases, leaving 8 bases between them. The CDR3 is made up of 13 amino acids. Source study methods: Scientists estimated how many nucleated cells there were by amplifying reference gene primers. Using immunoSEQ multiplex PCR, the repertoire was profiled, and TCRdb retains in-frame clones only, with some absent. V and J calls and clone size are given by that table; D and trimming were obtained from the DNA. The sample gives over 60,000 clones, roughly nine tenths of which show up once; roughly 9.6% is in the top ten.

The chain joins TRBV12-5 to TRBJ1-2; D remains unclear. The clonotype originates from a man aged 80 or over with acute or convalescent COVID-19. Sequenced input: peripheral blood. The CDR3 region is CASGLFPSYGYTF. In nucleotides, the CDR3 is TGTGCTAGTGGTTTGTTTCCGAGCTATGGCTACACCTTC. Full variable domain (outside the CDR3, taken from reference TRBV12-5 and TRBJ1-2): DARVTQTPRHKVTEMGQEVTMRCQPILGHNTVFWYRQTMMQGLELLAYFRNRAPLDDSGMPKDRFSAEMPDATLATLKIQPSEPRDSAVYFCASGLFPSYGYTFGSGTRLTVV.